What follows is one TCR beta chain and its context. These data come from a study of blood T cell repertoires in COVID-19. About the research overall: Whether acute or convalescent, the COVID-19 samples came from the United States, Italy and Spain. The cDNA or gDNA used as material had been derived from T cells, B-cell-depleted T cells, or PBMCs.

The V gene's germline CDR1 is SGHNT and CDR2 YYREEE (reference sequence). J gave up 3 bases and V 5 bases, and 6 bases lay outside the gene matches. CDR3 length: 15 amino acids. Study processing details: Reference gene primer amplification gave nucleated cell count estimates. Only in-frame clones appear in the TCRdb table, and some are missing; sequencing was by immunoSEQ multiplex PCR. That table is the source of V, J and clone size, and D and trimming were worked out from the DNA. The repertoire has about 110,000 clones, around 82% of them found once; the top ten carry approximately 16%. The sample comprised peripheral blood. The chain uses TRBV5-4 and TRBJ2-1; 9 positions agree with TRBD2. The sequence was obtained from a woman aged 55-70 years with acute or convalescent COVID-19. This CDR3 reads CASSFSGGSYNEQFF. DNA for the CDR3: TGTGCCAGCAGTTTTAGCGGGGGAAGCTACAATGAGCAGTTCTTC.